A single sample is the source of the 16 T cell receptor beta chains below, sequenced in a study of cytomegalovirus exposure and HLA in healthy donors. The study ran its PCR with 60 Vbeta and 13 Jbeta primers. Assay: immunoSEQ multiplex PCR; the TCRdb copy retains only in-frame clones and omits some. The sample table sets out tens of thousands of clones. The sample comprised PBMCs. All receptors come from a woman aged 25 to 39 in good health and CMV-seronegative.

The genes are TRBV13 and TRBJ2-7; D is perhaps TRBD1 (5 bases). With 2 bases removed from V and 2 bases from J, the gap between germline ends came to 10 bases. Germline loops: CDR1 PRHDT, CDR2 FYEKMQ (reference sequence). CDR3 length: 14 amino acids. The CDR3 sequence: CASSLKGLAYEQYF. In DNA, the CDR3 is TGTGCCAGCAGCTTAAAGGGGCTCGCCTACGAGCAGTACTTC.

V and J are TRBV30 and TRBJ2-3; D possibly corresponds to TRBD2 (5 bases). Germline assignment: CDR1 GTSNPN and CDR2 SVGIG (reference sequence). Trimming shortened V by 2 bases and J by 0 bases, and 18 bases separated the two germline ends. The CDR3 consists of 17 residues. For the CDR3, the DNA is TGTGCCTGGAGTCCCCCTCCCCAGCGGACTAGCACAGATACGCAGTATTTT. Translating it yields CAWSPPPQRTSTDTQYF.

This chain joins TRBV19 and TRBJ1-5, with D possibly matching TRBD1 (5 bases). This CDR3 spans 14 amino acids. The V gene lost 3 bases and the J gene lost 7 bases, with 13 bases spanning the gap. Germline loops: CDR1 LNHDA, CDR2 SQIVND (reference sequence). Here the CDR3 reads CASSIFQGSQPQHF. CDR3 sequence (DNA): TGTGCCAGTAGTATTTTTCAGGGTTCGCAGCCCCAGCATTTT.

V usage is TRBV9 and J usage is TRBJ1-1, with a tentative D call TRBD1 (5 bases). The CDR3 covers 18 residues. From germline, CDR1 is SGDLS and CDR2 YYNGEE. V gave up 1 base and J gave up 3 bases, with 22 bases separating them. CDR3 residues: CASSVNAPGEIGDTEAFF. The CDR3 DNA is TGTGCCAGCAGCGTAAATGCCCCGGGGGAGATAGGGGACACTGAAGCTTTCTTT.

Comments on this clone: The germline gene is not matched at one end of the junction; a read error may be the cause. This sequence joins TRBV30 and TRBJ2-1, with no clear D. CDR3 length: 14 amino acids. The germline V gene has CDR1 GTSNPN and CDR2 SVGIG (reference sequence). The CDR3 DNA follows: TGTGCCTGGAAAGGCTTTAGCTCCGACAATGAGCAGTTCTTC. As protein: CAWKGFSSDNEQFF.

The chain combines TRBV5-4 with TRBJ2-7, with TRBD2 matching 7 bases. With V trimmed by 4 bases and J by 6 bases, 13 bases remained unmatched. Germline assignment: CDR1 SGHNT and CDR2 YYREEE (reference sequence). The CDR3 runs to 15 residues. Here the CDR3 DNA reads TGTGCCAGCAGCCAGATTGGGGAGGGAGCGAGCGAGCAGTACTTC. Translated, it gives CASSQIGEGASEQYF.

V gene TRBV6-5 combines with J gene TRBJ1-5, with 9 bases identical to TRBD1. The CDR3 loop spans 13 amino acids. V lost 11 bases and J lost 4; bases outside the gene matches: 6. The germline V gene encodes CDR1 MNHEY and CDR2 SVGAGI. As DNA, the CDR3 is TGTGCCGTAGGGACAGGGAGTAATCAGCCCCAGCATTTT. Its translation: CAVGTGSNQPQHF.

The chain carries TRBV28 and TRBJ2-7; D ambiguous. V shed 9 bases and J shed 7 bases, with 16 bases lying between them. CDR1 is MDHEN and CDR2 is SYDVKM in the germline V gene. The CDR3 runs to 12 residues. The CDR3 here is CASTSGSGEQYF. The CDR3 region has the DNA TGTGCCAGTACCTCCGGCTCCGGGGAGCAGTACTTC.

The V and J genes are TRBV5-5 and TRBJ1-5; the D gene is possibly TRBD1 (6 bases). Trimming took off 4 bases at V and 2 bases at J, with 16 bases between the two ends. Per the germline V gene, CDR1 is SGHKS and CDR2 is YYEKEE (reference sequence). This CDR3 region has 16 residues. CDR3 in DNA: TGTGCCAGCAGCCCAGGGGCAGCTATTGGCAATCAGCCCCAGCATTTT. Encoded protein: CASSPGAAIGNQPQHF.

The rearrangement links TRBV28 to TRBJ1-2; 7 bases map to TRBD1. The CDR3 length is 15 residues. With 2 bases clipped from V and 2 bases from J, the junction kept 5 bases outside the gene matches. Germline assignment: CDR1 MDHEN and CDR2 SYDVKM. The CDR3: CASSLRGTANYGYTF. The CDR3 DNA reads as TGTGCCAGCAGTTTAAGGGGGACAGCCAACTATGGCTACACCTTC.

The genes are TRBV29-1 and TRBJ1-1; TRBD1 is a possible D gene (6 bases). The CDR3 extends over 15 amino acids. V lost 4 bases and J lost 0, with 15 bases in between. Looked up from germline, CDR1 is SQVTM and CDR2 is ANQGSEA. The CDR3, as DNA: TGCAGCGTTGGCCGGGACACCATCATGAACACTGAAGCTTTCTTT. Protein product: CSVGRDTIMNTEAFF.

The chain uses TRBV29-1 and TRBJ2-2; D is perhaps TRBD1 (5 bases). V was cut by 5 bases and J by 4 bases, with 8 bases left in between. CDR3 length: 12 amino acids. Germline V gives CDR1 SQVTM, CDR2 ANQGSEA. The CDR3 loop reads CSVRGATGELFF. In DNA form, the CDR3 reads TGCAGCGTTAGGGGTGCCACCGGGGAGCTGTTTTTT.

On this clone: The junction differs from germline at one of its ends, possibly a read error. The chain combines TRBV19 with TRBJ2-1; D remains unclear. Germline V gene data show CDR1 as LNHDA and CDR2 as SQIVND (reference sequence). The CDR3 contains 16 residues. CDR3 DNA sequence: TGTGCCAGTAGTATAGTGGAGAGTAGCTCCGACAATGAGCAGTTCTTC. This codes for CASSIVESSSDNEQFF.

J is TRBJ1-1 and V is TRBV7-6; the D gene is possibly TRBD1 (5 bases). The CDR3 is 13 residues long. Germline values: CDR1 SGHVS, CDR2 FNYEAQ. V gave up 2 bases and J gave up 1 base, with 5 bases separating them. This CDR3 reads CASSLRGNTEAFF. The CDR3 nucleotides are TGTGCCAGCAGCTTAAGGGGGAACACTGAAGCTTTCTTT.

The chain links TRBV30 to TRBJ1-3; D remains ambiguous. Trimming shortened V by 5 bases and J by 0 bases, and 8 bases separated the two germline ends. The CDR3 sequence is 13 residues long. Germline loops: CDR1 GTSNPN, CDR2 SVGIG (reference sequence). The CDR3 bases are TGTGCCTGGCGGGTCCTCTCTGGAAACACCATATATTTT. It translates to CAWRVLSGNTIYF. Using reference TRBV30 and TRBJ1-3 for the parts outside the CDR3, the full variable domain is SQTIHQWPATLVQPVGSPLSLECTVEGTSNPNLYWYRQAAGRGLQLLFYSVGIGQISSEVPQNLSASRPQDRQFILSSKKLLLSDSGFYLCAWRVLSGNTIYFGEGSWLTVV.

The chain links TRBV6-5 to TRBJ2-1; 8 bases line up with TRBD1. Trimming removed 2 bases from V and 8 bases from J; junction bases left unmatched: 5. The CDR3 contains 14 residues. CDR1 is MNHEY and CDR2 is SVGAGI in the germline V gene. CDR3 nucleotide sequence: TGTGCCAGCAGTTACGGGACAGGAATTTATGAGCAGTTCTTC. Protein: CASSYGTGIYEQFF.